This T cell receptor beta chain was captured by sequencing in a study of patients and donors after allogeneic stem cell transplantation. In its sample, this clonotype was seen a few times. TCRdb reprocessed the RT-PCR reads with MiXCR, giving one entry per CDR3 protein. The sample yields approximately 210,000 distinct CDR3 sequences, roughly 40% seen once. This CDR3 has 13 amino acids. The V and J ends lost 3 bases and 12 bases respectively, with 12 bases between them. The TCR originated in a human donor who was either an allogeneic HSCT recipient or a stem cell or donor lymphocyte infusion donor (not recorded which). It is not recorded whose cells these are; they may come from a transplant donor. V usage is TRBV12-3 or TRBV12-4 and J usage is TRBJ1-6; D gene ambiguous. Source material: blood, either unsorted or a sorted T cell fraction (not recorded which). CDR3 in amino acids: CASSFSLREPLHF. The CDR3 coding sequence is TGTGCCAGCAGTTTCTCTCTGCGGGAACCCCTCCACTTT.